This T cell receptor (beta chain) was retrieved from a study of T cells of healthy individuals. The CDR3 is 14 amino acids. V was trimmed by 1 base and J by 4 bases, leaving 10 bases between them. CDR1 and CDR2 from the germline V gene are KGHSH and LQKENI. TCRdb reprocessed the 5' RACE reads via MiXCR and lists one record per CDR3 protein. The data contain about 41,000 distinct CDR3 sequences, approximately 4.9% of them singletons. This clonotype has a handful of counts. The TCR was taken from a human donor in good health. The chain links TRBV18 to TRBJ1-2; possible D gene TRBD1, 6 bases. The CDR3 bases are TGTGCCAGCTCACCACTGGACAGCCCCTATGGCTACACCTTC. The encoded protein is CASSPLDSPYGYTF.